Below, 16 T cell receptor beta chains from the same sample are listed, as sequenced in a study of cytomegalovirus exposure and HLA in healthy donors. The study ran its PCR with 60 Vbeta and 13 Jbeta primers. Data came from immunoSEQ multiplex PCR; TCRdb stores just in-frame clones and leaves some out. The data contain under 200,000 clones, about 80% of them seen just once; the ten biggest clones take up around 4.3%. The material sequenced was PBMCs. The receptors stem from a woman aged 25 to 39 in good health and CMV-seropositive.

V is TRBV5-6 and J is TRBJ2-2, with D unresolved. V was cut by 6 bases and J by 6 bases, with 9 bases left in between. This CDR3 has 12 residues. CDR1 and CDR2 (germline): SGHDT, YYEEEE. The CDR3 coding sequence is TGTGCCAGCACCGGTGGTCCCGGGGAGCTGTTTTTT. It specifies CASTGGPGELFF.

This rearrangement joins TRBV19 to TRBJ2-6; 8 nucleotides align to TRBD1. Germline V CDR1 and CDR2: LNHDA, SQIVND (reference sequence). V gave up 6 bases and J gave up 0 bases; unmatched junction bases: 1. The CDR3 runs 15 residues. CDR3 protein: CASSDRGSGANVLTF. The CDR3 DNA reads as TGTGCCAGTAGCGACAGGGGCTCTGGGGCCAACGTCCTGACTTTC.

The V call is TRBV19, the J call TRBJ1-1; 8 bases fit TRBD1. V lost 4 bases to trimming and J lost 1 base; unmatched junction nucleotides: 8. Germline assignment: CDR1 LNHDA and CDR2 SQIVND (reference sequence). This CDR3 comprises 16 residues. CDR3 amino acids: CASSTGQGNGNTEAFF. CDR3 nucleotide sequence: TGTGCCAGTAGTACCGGACAGGGAAATGGGAACACTGAAGCTTTCTTT.

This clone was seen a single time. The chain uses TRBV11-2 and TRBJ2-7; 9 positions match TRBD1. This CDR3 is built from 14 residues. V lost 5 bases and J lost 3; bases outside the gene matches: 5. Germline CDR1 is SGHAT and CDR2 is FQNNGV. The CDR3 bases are TGTGCCAGCAGCGCCCGGGACAGGGTCTACGAGCAGTACTTC. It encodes CASSARDRVYEQYF.

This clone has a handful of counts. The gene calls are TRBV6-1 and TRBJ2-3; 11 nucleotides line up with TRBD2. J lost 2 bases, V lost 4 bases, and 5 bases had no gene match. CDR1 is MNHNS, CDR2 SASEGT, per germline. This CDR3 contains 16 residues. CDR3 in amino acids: CASSGGTSGLTDTQYF. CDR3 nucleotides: TGTGCCAGCAGTGGGGGGACTAGCGGACTCACAGATACGCAGTATTTT.

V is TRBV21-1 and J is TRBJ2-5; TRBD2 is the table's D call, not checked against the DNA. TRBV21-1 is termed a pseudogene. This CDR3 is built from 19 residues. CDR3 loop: CASSKENMMGGVVWETQYF. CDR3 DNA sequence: TGTGCCAGCAGCAAAGAGAATATGATGGGGGGGGTCGTTTGGGAGACCCAGTACTTC.

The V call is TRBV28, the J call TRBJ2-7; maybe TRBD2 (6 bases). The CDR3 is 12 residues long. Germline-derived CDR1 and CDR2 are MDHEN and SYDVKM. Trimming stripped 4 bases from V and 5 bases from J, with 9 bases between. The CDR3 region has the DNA TGTGCCAGCAGTTCGGGGGTGGACGAGCAGTACTTC. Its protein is CASSSGVDEQYF.

The CDR3 reads CASSLRGSGLYGYTF. The CDR3 nucleotides read TGTGCCAGCAGTCTGCGGGGGAGCGGTCTTTATGGCTACACCTTC. This chain uses TRBV27 with TRBJ1-2, with D perhaps matching TRBD1 (5 bases). This CDR3 region has 15 residues. In germline, CDR1 is MNHEY, CDR2 SMNVEV (reference sequence). Trimming removed 5 bases from V and 5 bases from J, with 18 bases in between.

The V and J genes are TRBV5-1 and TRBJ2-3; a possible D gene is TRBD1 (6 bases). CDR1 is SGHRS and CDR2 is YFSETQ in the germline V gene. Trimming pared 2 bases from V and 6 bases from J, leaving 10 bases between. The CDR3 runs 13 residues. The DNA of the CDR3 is TGCGCCAGCAGCTTCGACAGGTCCGATACGCAGTATTTT. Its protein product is CASSFDRSDTQYF.

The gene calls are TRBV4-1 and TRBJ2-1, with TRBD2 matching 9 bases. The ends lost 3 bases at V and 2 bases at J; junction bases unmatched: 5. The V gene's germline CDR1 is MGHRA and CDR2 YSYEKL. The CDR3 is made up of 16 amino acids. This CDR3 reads CASSQHSGRPYNEQFF. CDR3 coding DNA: TGCGCCAGCAGCCAGCACAGCGGGAGGCCCTACAATGAGCAGTTCTTC.

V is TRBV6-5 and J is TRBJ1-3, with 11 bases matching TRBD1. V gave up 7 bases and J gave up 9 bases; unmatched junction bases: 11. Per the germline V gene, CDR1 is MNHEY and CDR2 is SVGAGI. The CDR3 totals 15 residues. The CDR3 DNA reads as TGTGCCAGCAAAGTTCCAGGACAGGGGGCCGGCACCATATATTTT. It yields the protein CASKVPGQGAGTIYF.

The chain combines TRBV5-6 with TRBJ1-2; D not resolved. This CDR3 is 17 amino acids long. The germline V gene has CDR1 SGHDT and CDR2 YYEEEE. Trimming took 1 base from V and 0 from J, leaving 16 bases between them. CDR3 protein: CASSLNVKEASNYGYTF. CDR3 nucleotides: TGTGCCAGCAGCTTGAACGTAAAAGAAGCCTCTAACTATGGCTACACCTTC.

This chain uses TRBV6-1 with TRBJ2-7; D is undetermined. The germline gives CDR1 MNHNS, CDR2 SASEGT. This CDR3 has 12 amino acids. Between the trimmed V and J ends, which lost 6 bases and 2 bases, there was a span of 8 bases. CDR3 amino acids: CASRRDTYEQYF. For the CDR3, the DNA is TGTGCCAGCAGAAGAGACACCTACGAGCAGTACTTC.

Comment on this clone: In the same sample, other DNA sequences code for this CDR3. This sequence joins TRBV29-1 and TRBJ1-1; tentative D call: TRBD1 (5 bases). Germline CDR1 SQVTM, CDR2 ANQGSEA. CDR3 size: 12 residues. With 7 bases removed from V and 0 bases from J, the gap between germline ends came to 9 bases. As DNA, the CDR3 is TGCAGCGCCCAGGGAATGAACACTGAAGCTTTCTTT. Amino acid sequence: CSAQGMNTEAFF.

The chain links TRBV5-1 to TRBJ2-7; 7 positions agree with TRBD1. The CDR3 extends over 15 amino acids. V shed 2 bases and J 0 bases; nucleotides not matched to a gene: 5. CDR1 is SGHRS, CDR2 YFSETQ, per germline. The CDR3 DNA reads TGCGCCAGCAGCTTTCTAGGGGGCCCCTCCTACGAGCAGTACTTC. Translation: CASSFLGGPSYEQYF.

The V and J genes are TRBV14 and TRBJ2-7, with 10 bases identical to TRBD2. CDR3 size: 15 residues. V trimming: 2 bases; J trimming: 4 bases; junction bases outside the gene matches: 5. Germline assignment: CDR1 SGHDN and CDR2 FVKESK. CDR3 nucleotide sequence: TGTGCCAGCAGCCAATGGACTAGCGGCCATTACGAGCAGTACTTC. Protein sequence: CASSQWTSGHYEQYF.